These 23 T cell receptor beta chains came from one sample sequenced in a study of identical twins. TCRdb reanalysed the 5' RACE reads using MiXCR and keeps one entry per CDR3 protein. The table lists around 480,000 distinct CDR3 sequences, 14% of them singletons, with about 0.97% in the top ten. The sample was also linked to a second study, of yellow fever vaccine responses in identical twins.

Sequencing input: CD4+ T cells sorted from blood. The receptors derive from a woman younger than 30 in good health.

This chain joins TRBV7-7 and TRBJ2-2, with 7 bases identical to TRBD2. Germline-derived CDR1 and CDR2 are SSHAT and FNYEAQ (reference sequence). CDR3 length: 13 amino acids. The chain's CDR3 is CASGQEHTGELFF. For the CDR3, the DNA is TGTGCTAGCGGGCAGGAGCACACCGGGGAGCTGTTTTTT.

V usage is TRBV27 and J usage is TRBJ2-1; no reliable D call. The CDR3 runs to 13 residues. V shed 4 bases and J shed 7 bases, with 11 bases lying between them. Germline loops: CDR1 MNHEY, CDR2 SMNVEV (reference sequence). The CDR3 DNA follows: TGTGCCAGCAGTTCATCACCTTGGAATGAGCAGTTCTTC. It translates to CASSSSPWNEQFF.

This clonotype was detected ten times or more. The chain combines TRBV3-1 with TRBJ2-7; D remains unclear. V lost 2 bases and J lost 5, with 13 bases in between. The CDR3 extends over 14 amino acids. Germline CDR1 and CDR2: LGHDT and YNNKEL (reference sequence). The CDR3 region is CASSQKGLVHEQYF. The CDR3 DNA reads TGTGCCAGCAGCCAAAAAGGGCTAGTCCACGAGCAGTACTTC.

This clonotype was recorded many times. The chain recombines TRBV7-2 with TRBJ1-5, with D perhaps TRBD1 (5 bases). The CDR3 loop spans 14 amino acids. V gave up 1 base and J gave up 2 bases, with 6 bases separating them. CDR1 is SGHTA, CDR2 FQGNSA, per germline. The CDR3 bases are TGTGCCAGCAGCTTAGGACAGCGCAATCAGCCCCAGCATTTT. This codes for CASSLGQRNQPQHF.

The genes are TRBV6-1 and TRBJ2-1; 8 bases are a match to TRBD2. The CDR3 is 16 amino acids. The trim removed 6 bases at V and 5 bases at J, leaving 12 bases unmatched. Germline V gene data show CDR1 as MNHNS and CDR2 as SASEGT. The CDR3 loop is CASRAPTGGSHNEQFF. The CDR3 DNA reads TGTGCCAGCAGGGCCCCGACGGGAGGGTCCCACAATGAGCAGTTCTTC.

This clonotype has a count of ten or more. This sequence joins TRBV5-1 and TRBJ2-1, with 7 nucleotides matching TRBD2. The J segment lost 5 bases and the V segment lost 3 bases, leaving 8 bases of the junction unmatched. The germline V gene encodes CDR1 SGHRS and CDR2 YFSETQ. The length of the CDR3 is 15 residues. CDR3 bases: TGCGCCAGCAGCTCAAGCGGGGTTTTACACAATGAGCAGTTCTTC. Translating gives CASSSSGVLHNEQFF.

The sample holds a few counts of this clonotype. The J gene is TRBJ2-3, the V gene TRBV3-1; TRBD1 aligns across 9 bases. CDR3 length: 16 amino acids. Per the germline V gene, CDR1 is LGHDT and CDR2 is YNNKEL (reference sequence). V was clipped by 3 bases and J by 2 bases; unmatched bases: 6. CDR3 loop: CASSHDRGRITDTQYF. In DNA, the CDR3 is TGTGCCAGCAGCCATGACAGGGGGAGAATCACAGATACGCAGTATTTT.

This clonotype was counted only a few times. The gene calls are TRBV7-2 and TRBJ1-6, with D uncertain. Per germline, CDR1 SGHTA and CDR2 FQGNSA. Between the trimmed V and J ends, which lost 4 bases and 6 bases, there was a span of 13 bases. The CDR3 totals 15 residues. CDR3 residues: CASSSDGQPNSPLHF. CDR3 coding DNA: TGTGCCAGCAGCTCGGACGGCCAGCCTAATTCACCCCTCCACTTT.

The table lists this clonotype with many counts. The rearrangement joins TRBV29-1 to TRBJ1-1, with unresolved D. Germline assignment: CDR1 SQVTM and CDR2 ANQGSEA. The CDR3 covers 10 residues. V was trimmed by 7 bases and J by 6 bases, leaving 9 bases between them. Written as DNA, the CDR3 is TGCAGCGCCTCGCGGTCTGAAGCTTTCTTT. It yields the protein CSASRSEAFF.

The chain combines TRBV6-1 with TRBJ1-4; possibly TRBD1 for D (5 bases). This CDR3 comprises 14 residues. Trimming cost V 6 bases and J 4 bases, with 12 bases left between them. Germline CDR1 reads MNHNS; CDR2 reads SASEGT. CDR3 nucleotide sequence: TGTGCCAGCAGGAGAGGGGACCTTAATGAAAAACTGTTTTTT. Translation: CASRRGDLNEKLFF.

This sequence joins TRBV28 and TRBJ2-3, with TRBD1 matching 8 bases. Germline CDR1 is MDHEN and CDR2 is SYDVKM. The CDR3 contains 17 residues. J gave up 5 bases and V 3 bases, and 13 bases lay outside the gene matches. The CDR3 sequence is CASSFSYQGAREDTQYF. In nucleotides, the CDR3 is TGTGCCAGCAGTTTCTCTTATCAGGGGGCGCGGGAAGATACGCAGTATTTT.

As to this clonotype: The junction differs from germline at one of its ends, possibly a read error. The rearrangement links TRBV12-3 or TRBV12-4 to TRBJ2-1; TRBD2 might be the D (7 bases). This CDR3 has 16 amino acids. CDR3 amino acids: CASSLAGGAYYKEQFF. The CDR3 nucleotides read TGTGCCAGCAGTTTAGCGGGGGGGGCGTACTACAAAGAGCAGTTCTTC.

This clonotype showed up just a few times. The CDR3 spells CASSFVASGRARGTQYF. CDR3 DNA: TGTGCCAGCAGTTTTGTGGCTAGCGGGAGGGCCCGGGGTACGCAGTATTTT. The rearrangement joins TRBV28 to TRBJ2-3, with 12 bases identical to TRBD2. Germline CDR1 is MDHEN and CDR2 is SYDVKM. The CDR3 contains 17 residues. Losses at the gene ends were 3 bases for V and 8 bases for J; bases not matched to a gene: 12.

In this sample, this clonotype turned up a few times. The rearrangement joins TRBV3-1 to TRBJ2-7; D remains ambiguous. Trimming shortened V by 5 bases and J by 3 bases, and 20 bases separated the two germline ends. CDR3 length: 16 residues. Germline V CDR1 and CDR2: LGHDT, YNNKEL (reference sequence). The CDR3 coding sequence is TGTGCCAGCAGCAGCAGATTACTTTCGACGGGCTACGAGCAGTACTTC. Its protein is CASSSRLLSTGYEQYF.

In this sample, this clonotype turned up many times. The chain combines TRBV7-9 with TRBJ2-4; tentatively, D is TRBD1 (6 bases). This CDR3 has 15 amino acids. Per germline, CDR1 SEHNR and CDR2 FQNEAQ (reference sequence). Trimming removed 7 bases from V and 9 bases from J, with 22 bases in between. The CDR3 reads CASTSPGAQGAIQYF. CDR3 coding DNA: TGTGCCAGCACCTCCCCAGGGGCACAGGGAGCCATTCAGTACTTC.

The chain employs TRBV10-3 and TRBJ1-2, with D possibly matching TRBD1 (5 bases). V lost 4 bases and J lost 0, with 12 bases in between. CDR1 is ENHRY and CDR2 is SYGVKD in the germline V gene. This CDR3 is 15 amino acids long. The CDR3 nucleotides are TGTGCCATCAGTGGGGACCCCATCACTAACTATGGCTACACCTTC. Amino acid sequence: CAISGDPITNYGYTF.

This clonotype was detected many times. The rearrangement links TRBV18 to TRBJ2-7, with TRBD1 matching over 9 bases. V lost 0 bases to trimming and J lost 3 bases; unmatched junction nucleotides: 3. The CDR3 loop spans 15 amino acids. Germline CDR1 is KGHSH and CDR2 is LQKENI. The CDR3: CASSPPETGGYEQYF. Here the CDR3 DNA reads TGTGCCAGCTCACCACCAGAGACAGGGGGCTACGAGCAGTACTTC.

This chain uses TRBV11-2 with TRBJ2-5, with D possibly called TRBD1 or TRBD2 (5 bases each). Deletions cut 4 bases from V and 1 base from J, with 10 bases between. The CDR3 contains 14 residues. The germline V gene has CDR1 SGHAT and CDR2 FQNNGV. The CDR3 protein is CASSSGQTQETQYF. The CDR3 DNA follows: TGTGCCAGCAGCTCGGGGCAGACCCAAGAGACCCAGTACTTC.

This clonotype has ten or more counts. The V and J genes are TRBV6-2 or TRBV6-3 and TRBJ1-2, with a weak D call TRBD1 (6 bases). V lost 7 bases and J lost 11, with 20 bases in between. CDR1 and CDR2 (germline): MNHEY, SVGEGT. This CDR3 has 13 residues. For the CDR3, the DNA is TGTGCCAGCAACGCCGGGACATCACCCGTGTACACCTTC. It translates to CASNAGTSPVYTF.

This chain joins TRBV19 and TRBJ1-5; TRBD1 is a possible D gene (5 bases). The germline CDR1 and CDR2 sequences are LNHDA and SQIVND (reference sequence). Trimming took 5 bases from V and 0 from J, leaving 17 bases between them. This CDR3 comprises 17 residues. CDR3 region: CASSPPGGRVSNQPQHF. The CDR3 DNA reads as TGTGCCAGTAGTCCCCCGGGGGGAAGGGTTAGCAATCAGCCCCAGCATTTT.

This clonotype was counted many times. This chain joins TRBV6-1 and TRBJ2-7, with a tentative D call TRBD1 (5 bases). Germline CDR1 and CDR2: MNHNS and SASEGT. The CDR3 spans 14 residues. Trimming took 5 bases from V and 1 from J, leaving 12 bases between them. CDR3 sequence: CASSPRTRSYEQYF. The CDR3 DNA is TGTGCCAGCAGTCCAAGGACACGTTCCTACGAGCAGTACTTC.

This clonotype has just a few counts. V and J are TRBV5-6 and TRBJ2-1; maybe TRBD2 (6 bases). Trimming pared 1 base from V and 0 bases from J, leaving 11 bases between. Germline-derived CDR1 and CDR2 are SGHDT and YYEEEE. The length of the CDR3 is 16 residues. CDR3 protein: CASSLSLAPSYNEQFF. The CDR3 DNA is TGTGCCAGCAGCTTGTCCCTAGCGCCCTCCTACAATGAGCAGTTCTTC.

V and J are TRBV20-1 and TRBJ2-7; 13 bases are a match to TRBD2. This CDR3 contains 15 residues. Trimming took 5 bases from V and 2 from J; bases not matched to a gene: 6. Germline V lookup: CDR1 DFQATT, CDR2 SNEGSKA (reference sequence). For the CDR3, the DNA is TGCAGTGCTGAGGGGACTAGCGGGGCAGCCTACGAGCAGTACTTC. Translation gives CSAEGTSGAAYEQYF.